Presented here are 3 T cell receptor beta chains from one specimen sequenced in a study of T cell responses to AZD1222 COVID-19 vaccine. Assay: immunoSEQ multiplex PCR; the TCRdb copy retains only in-frame clones and omits some. Of 130,000 or so clones in the sample, about 90% are singletons; the top ten hold about 1.9%. The source material was peripheral blood, sampled 28 days after the second AZD1222 dose. The receptor set was obtained from an adult who received the AZD1222 COVID-19 vaccine.

This chain links TRBV7-2 with TRBJ1-5; no clear D gene. The germline gives CDR1 SGHTA, CDR2 FQGNSA. V lost 5 bases and J 0 bases, leaving 8 bases between the germline ends. The CDR3 is 14 amino acids. DNA of the CDR3: TGTGCCAGCAGCCCCGCGGATAGCAATCAGCCCCAGCATTTT. This gives the protein CASSPADSNQPQHF.

The rearrangement uses TRBV6-1 and TRBJ1-2, with 8 positions matching TRBD1. CDR1 is MNHNS, CDR2 SASEGT, per germline. This CDR3 is 15 amino acids long. The trim removed 1 base at V and 4 bases at J, leaving 5 bases unmatched. CDR3 bases: TGTGCCAGCAGTGAAGTGGCAGGGGGCGGCTATGGCTACACCTTC. Amino acids: CASSEVAGGGYGYTF.

The V call is TRBV28, the J call TRBJ1-6, with unresolved D. The germline V gene has CDR1 MDHEN and CDR2 SYDVKM. The CDR3 loop spans 11 amino acids. Trimming pared 3 bases from V and 11 bases from J, leaving 5 bases between. The CDR3 region is CASSFKPPLHF. CDR3 sequence (DNA): TGTGCCAGCAGTTTTAAACCACCCCTCCACTTT.